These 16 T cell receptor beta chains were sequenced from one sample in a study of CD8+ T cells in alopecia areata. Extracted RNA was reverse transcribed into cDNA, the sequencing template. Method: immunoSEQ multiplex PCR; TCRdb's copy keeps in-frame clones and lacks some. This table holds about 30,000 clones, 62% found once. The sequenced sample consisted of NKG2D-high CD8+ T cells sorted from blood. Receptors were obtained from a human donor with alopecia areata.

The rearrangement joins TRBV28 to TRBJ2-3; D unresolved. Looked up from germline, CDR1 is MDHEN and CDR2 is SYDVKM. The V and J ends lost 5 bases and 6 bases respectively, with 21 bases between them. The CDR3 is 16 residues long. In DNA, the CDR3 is TGTGCCAGCAGTCCCCTTGTGAGAGAAAACGGGGATACGCAGTATTTT. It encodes CASSPLVRENGDTQYF.

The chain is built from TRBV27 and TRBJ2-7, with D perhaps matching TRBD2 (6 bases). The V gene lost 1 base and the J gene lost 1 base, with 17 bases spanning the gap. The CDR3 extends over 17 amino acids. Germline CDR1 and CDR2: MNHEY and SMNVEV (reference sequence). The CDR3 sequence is CASSLYGSSGNSYEQYF. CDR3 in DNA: TGTGCCAGCAGTTTATACGGGAGTTCCGGGAATTCCTACGAGCAGTACTTC.

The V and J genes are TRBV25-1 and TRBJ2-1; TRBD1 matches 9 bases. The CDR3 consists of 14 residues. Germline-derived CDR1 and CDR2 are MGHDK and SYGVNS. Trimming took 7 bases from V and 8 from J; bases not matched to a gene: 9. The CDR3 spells CASTLGTGFDEQFF. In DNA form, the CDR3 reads TGTGCCAGCACCCTAGGGACAGGGTTCGATGAGCAGTTCTTC.

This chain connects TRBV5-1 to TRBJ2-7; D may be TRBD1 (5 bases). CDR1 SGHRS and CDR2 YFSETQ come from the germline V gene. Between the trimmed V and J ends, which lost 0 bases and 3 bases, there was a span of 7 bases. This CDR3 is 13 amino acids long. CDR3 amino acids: CASSLGTGYEQYF. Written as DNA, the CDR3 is TGCGCCAGCAGCTTGGGAACAGGCTACGAGCAGTACTTC.

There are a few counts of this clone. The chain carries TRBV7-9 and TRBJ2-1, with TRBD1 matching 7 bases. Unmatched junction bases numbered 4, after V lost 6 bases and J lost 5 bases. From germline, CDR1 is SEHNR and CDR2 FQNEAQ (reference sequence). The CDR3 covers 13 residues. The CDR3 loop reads CASRQGVHNEQFF. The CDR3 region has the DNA TGTGCCAGCAGGCAGGGGGTCCACAATGAGCAGTTCTTC.

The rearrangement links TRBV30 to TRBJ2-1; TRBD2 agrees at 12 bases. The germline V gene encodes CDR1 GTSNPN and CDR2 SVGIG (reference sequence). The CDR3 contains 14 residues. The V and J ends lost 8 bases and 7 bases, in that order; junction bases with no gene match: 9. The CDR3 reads CARSSTSGGNEQFF. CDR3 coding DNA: TGTGCCAGATCCTCGACTAGCGGGGGAAATGAGCAGTTCTTC.

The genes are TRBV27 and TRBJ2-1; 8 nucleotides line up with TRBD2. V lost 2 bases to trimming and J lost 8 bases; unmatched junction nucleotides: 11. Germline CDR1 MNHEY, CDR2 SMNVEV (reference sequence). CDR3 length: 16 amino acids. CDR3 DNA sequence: TGTGCCAGCAGTTTACCCCAAGGGACTAGTCTTGATGAGCAGTTCTTC. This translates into CASSLPQGTSLDEQFF.

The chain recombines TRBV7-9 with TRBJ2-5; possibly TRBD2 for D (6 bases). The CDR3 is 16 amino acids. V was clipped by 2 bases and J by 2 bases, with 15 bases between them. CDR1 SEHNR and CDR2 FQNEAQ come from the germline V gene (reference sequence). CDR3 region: CASSLLDSEGQETQYF. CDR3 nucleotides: TGTGCCAGCAGCTTACTCGACTCGGAGGGGCAAGAGACCCAGTACTTC.

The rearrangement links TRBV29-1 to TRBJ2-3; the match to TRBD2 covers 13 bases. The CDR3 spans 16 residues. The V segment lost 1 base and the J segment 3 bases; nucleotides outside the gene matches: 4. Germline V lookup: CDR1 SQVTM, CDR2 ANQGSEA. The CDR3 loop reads CSVEGWTSGSTDTQYF. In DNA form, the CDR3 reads TGCAGCGTTGAAGGTTGGACTAGCGGGAGTACAGATACGCAGTATTTT.

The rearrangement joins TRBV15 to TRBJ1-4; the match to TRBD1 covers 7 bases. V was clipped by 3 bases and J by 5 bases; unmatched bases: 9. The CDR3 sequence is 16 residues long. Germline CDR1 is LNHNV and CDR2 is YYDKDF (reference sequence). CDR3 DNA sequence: TGTGCCACCAGCAGTGATAGGACAGGTGGGAATGAAAAACTGTTTTTT. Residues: CATSSDRTGGNEKLFF. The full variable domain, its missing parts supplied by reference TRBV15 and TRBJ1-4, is DAMVIQNPRYQVTQFGKPVTLSCSQTLNHNVMYWYQQKSSQAPKLLFHYYDKDFNNEADTPDNFQSRRPNTSFCFLDIRSPGLGDTAMYLCATSSDRTGGNEKLFFGSGTQLSVL.

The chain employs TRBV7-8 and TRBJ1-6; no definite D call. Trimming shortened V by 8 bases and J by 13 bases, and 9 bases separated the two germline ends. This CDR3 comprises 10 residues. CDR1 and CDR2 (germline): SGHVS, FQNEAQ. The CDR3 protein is CASGLFPLHF. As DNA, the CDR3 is TGTGCCAGCGGACTTTTCCCCCTCCACTTT.

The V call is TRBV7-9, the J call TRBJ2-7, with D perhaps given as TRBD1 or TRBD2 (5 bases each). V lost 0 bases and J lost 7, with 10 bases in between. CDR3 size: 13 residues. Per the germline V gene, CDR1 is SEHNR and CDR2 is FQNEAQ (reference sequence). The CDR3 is CASSLAGAEEQYF. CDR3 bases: TGTGCCAGCAGCTTAGCCGGGGCAGAGGAGCAGTACTTC.

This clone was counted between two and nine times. CDR3 sequence (DNA): TGTGCCAGCTCGCCTACTAGCGGGAGGGCCCAAGAGACCCAGTACTTC. Protein sequence: CASSPTSGRAQETQYF. The rearrangement links TRBV18 to TRBJ2-5, with TRBD2 matching over 13 bases. There are 16 residues in the CDR3. Germline-derived CDR1 and CDR2 are KGHSH and LQKENI. V lost 6 bases to trimming and J lost 1 base; unmatched junction nucleotides: 5.

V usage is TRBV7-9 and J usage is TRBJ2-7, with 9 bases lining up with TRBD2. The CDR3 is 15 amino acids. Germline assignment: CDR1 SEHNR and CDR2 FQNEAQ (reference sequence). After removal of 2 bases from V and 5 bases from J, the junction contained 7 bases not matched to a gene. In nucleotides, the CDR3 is TGTGCCAGCAGCTTACTGGCGGGAGGGCCAGACGAGCAGTACTTC. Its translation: CASSLLAGGPDEQYF.

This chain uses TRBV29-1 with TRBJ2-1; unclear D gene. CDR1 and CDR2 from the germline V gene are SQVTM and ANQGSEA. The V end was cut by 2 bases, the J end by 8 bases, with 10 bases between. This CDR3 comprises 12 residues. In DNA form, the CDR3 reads TGCAGCGTTGAATTCTTGGGGTATGAGCAGTTCTTC. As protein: CSVEFLGYEQFF.

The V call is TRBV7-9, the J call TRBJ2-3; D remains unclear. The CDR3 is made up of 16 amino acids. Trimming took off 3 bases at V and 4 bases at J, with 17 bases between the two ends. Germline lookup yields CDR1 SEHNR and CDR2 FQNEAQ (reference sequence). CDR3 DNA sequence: TGTGCCAGCAGCTTCTCCCTTACCCCGGGCCCAGATACGCAGTATTTT. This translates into CASSFSLTPGPDTQYF.